These T cell receptor beta chains were read from a single sample in a study of shared clonotypes between healthy human individuals. The assay was immunoSEQ multiplex PCR, and TCRdb's table has in-frame clones only and misses some. The repertoire consists of roughly 1,000,000 clones, with 75% to 80% occurring once and the leading ten covering 0.61%. Sequencing used memory CD4+ T cells from PBMCs. The origin of the receptors is a young man in good health. Some clones in this sample may be carry-over from other donors' samples. Both conserved end residues are trimmed from each CDR3. The size entry is marked missing in some rows and otherwise reads once, few, many or a size class.

j_gene: TRBJ2-3
v_gene: TRBV6-4
abundance: -
CDR3aa: ASSDSGGGAQY

j_gene: TRBJ2-7
v_gene: TRBV15
abundance: -
CDR3aa: ATSRDTDWREGPYEQY

j_gene: TRBJ1-4
v_gene: TRBV7-9
abundance: -
CDR3aa: ASSLGDSPNEKLF

j_gene: TRBJ2-3
v_gene: TRBV5-4
abundance: once
CDR3aa: ASSLGGWLLTDTQY

j_gene: TRBJ1-1
v_gene: TRBV28
abundance: -
CDR3aa: ASTGTLGTEAF

j_gene: TRBJ1-3
v_gene: TRBV2
abundance: -
CDR3aa: ASRQNSGNTIY

j_gene: TRBJ1-5
v_gene: TRBV29-1
abundance: -
CDR3aa: SVSARSNQPQH

j_gene: TRBJ1-2
v_gene: TRBV28
abundance: -
CDR3aa: ASSLPGGWYGYT

j_gene: TRBJ2-1
v_gene: TRBV7-7
abundance: -
CDR3aa: ASSLGLDNEQF

j_gene: TRBJ1-2
v_gene: TRBV9
abundance: few
CDR3aa: ASSPSTTGLYGYT

j_gene: TRBJ2-5
v_gene: TRBV7-3
abundance: -
CDR3aa: ASSRVGGETQY

j_gene: -
v_gene: TRBV9
abundance: -
CDR3aa: ASSVVAGTGSYEQY

j_gene: TRBJ2-7
v_gene: TRBV28
abundance: -
CDR3aa: ASSGTKSYEQY

j_gene: TRBJ2-1
v_gene: TRBV5-5
abundance: -
CDR3aa: ASSLEVYNEQF

j_gene: TRBJ2-3
v_gene: TRBV5-1
abundance: -
CDR3aa: ASSFGWATYSTDTQY

j_gene: TRBJ2-2
v_gene: TRBV7-6
abundance: -
CDR3aa: ASSLRGDGSFTGELF

j_gene: TRBJ2-3
v_gene: TRBV5-1
abundance: -
CDR3aa: ASSLEWERTDTQY

j_gene: TRBJ1-2
v_gene: TRBV28
abundance: -
CDR3aa: ASRTGGVDYGYT

j_gene: TRBJ2-7
v_gene: TRBV5-1
abundance: few
CDR3aa: ASSVQEGTYEQY

j_gene: TRBJ2-7
v_gene: TRBV5-1
abundance: -
CDR3aa: ASSSYRDRGTYEQY

j_gene: TRBJ1-5
v_gene: TRBV2
abundance: -
CDR3aa: ASSGYTGEQPQH

j_gene: TRBJ2-7
v_gene: TRBV5-1
abundance: -
CDR3aa: ASSLSVDRGLDEQY

j_gene: TRBJ1-2
v_gene: TRBV29-1
abundance: few
CDR3aa: SSKGQKDGYT

j_gene: TRBJ2-1
v_gene: TRBV5-6
abundance: -
CDR3aa: ASSTVIGTGVIKQF

j_gene: TRBJ2-5
v_gene: TRBV29-1
abundance: once
CDR3aa: SVIRQGGGQETQY

j_gene: TRBJ2-3
v_gene: TRBV7-8
abundance: -
CDR3aa: ASTNRTVRTDTQY

j_gene: TRBJ2-1
v_gene: TRBV7-9
abundance: once
CDR3aa: ASSPRGLAYNEQF

j_gene: TRBJ2-1
v_gene: TRBV6-5
abundance: -
CDR3aa: ASSFRDRYNEQF

j_gene: TRBJ2-7
v_gene: TRBV28
abundance: -
CDR3aa: ASTDPSSYEQY

j_gene: TRBJ1-2
v_gene: TRBV7-9
abundance: few
CDR3aa: ASSFLNYGYT

j_gene: TRBJ2-2
v_gene: TRBV19
abundance: -
CDR3aa: ASSIGYTGELF

j_gene: TRBJ2-2
v_gene: TRBV5-4
abundance: -
CDR3aa: ASSQTGELF

j_gene: TRBJ2-1
v_gene: TRBV11-2
abundance: once
CDR3aa: ASRPPPLAGEANEQF

j_gene: TRBJ2-7
v_gene: TRBV6-1
abundance: few
CDR3aa: ASSEGQHRGSYEQY

j_gene: TRBJ2-6
v_gene: TRBV5-1
abundance: -
CDR3aa: ASDQGWGRGAGANVLT

j_gene: TRBJ1-4
v_gene: TRBV30
abundance: -
CDR3aa: AWTRGEGGGYEKLF

j_gene: TRBJ2-1
v_gene: TRBV19
abundance: few
CDR3aa: ASSKEGGYNEQF

j_gene: TRBJ1-1
v_gene: TRBV7-9
abundance: -
CDR3aa: ASSPPRGLFGSF

j_gene: TRBJ2-1
v_gene: TRBV18
abundance: -
CDR3aa: ASSPGQHNEQF

j_gene: TRBJ2-7
v_gene: TRBV7-2
abundance: -
CDR3aa: ASSSAPRREQY

j_gene: TRBJ1-5
v_gene: TRBV5-1
abundance: -
CDR3aa: ASSLEGSNQPQH

j_gene: TRBJ2-1
v_gene: TRBV11-3
abundance: -
CDR3aa: ASSPGTSGRIASYNEQF

j_gene: TRBJ2-7
v_gene: TRBV4-1
abundance: -
CDR3aa: ASSQGTQYEQY

j_gene: TRBJ1-1
v_gene: TRBV4-1
abundance: -
CDR3aa: ASSQRGTEAF

j_gene: TRBJ2-5
v_gene: TRBV29-1
abundance: -
CDR3aa: SVEDETQY

j_gene: TRBJ2-1
v_gene: TRBV9
abundance: -
CDR3aa: ASSVEWGEQF

j_gene: TRBJ2-6
v_gene: TRBV4-3
abundance: -
CDR3aa: ASSQGKRTGANVLT

j_gene: TRBJ2-7
v_gene: TRBV7-6
abundance: -
CDR3aa: ASSLGGSGQREQY

j_gene: TRBJ1-1
v_gene: TRBV30
abundance: -
CDR3aa: AWSVSRNTEAF

j_gene: TRBJ2-7
v_gene: TRBV18
abundance: -
CDR3aa: ASSPNKYSYEQY

j_gene: TRBJ2-2
v_gene: TRBV7-9
abundance: -
CDR3aa: ASSSGLASGELF

j_gene: TRBJ2-3
v_gene: TRBV5-1
abundance: once
CDR3aa: ASSANWGSTDTQY

j_gene: TRBJ2-3
v_gene: TRBV28
abundance: -
CDR3aa: ASSSTGTGGLGTQY

j_gene: TRBJ1-2
v_gene: TRBV7-2
abundance: few
CDR3aa: ASSLVQGQSGYT

j_gene: TRBJ2-1
v_gene: TRBV7-8
abundance: -
CDR3aa: ASSFGRHNEQF